This TCR beta chain derives from a study of T cell responses to AZD1222 COVID-19 vaccine. Study information: Investigators merged groups given second doses at roughly 4 or roughly 12 weeks.

Study-level findings and limits: Regions 160-218 and 743-854 held dominance among vaccine-associated CD4 TCRs, which spanned spike.

V was pared by 0 bases and J by 8 bases, with 8 bases between. Germline-derived CDR1 and CDR2 are GTSNPN and SVGIG (reference sequence). This CDR3 has 12 amino acids. With regard to this clone: Its antigen is not identified.

Clones were read by immunoSEQ multiplex PCR, and TCRdb kept only the in-frame ones, dropping some. The sample carries more than 85,000 clones, 78% recorded once. The sequencing used peripheral blood, collected on day 0 of AZD1222 vaccination. The TCR was taken from an adult in good health. This sequence joins TRBV30 and TRBJ2-1; D is unclear. The CDR3 reads CAWSVPPDEQFF. CDR3 nucleotides: TGTGCCTGGAGTGTACCCCCGGATGAGCAGTTCTTC.